The 26 T cell receptor beta chains given below trace back to one sample, sequenced in a study of blood T cell repertoires in COVID-19. Sequencing used immunoSEQ multiplex PCR; TCRdb keeps in-frame clones, though not all of them. The sample includes around 100,000 clones, almost 90% of them seen just once. Material: peripheral blood. All receptors come from a human donor in a cohort sampled during active COVID-19.

V and J are TRBV11-2 and TRBJ1-2, with D possibly TRBD1 on 6 matching bases. This CDR3 has 14 amino acids. Deletions cut 5 bases from V and 6 bases from J, with 16 bases between. CDR1 SGHAT and CDR2 FQNNGV come from the germline V gene. The CDR3 coding sequence is TGTGCCAGCAGCCAAGAGACAGGACCCGATGGCTACACCTTC. Translation gives CASSQETGPDGYTF. Using reference TRBV11-2 and TRBJ1-2 for the parts outside the CDR3, the full variable domain is EAGVAQSPRYKIIEKRQSVAFWCNPISGHATLYWYQQILGQGPKLLIQFQNNGVVDDSQLPKDRFSAERLKGVDSTLKIQPAKLEDSAVYLCASSQETGPDGYTFGSGTRLTVV.

This clone has just a few counts. V and J are TRBV7-9 and TRBJ2-1, with D perhaps matching TRBD1 (6 bases). Germline-derived CDR1 and CDR2 are SEHNR and FQNEAQ (reference sequence). CDR3 length: 15 residues. V gave up 5 bases and J gave up 4 bases, with 15 bases separating them. The chain's CDR3 is CASSELRDIYNEQFF. The CDR3 bases are TGTGCCAGCAGCGAACTACGGGACATTTACAATGAGCAGTTCTTC.

The CDR3 DNA is TGTGCCTGGAGTGTTAGAGGCAGGGGGCTACCTGAAGCTTTCTTT. Its translation: CAWSVRGRGLPEAFF. This chain joins TRBV30 and TRBJ1-1, with 8 bases fitting TRBD1. CDR3 length: 15 residues. The germline gives CDR1 GTSNPN, CDR2 SVGIG (reference sequence). The trim removed 0 bases at V and 6 bases at J, leaving 9 bases unmatched.

The J gene is TRBJ1-6, the V gene TRBV9; D is unclear. In germline, CDR1 is SGDLS, CDR2 YYNGEE. Trimming stripped 0 bases from V and 10 bases from J, with 11 bases between. CDR3 length: 14 amino acids. CDR3 coding DNA: TGTGCCAGCAGCGTAGAGGAGGGTTCCTCACCCCTCCACTTT. Encoded protein: CASSVEEGSSPLHF.

This chain links TRBV20-1 with TRBJ2-7; 8 nucleotides agree with TRBD2. Germline V CDR1 and CDR2: DFQATT, SNEGSKA (reference sequence). After removal of 6 bases from V and 3 bases from J, the junction contained 1 base not matched to a gene. CDR3 size: 11 residues. Here the CDR3 reads CSAGGDYEQYF. The CDR3 DNA follows: TGCAGTGCCGGGGGGGACTACGAGCAGTACTTC.

The J gene is TRBJ2-2, the V gene TRBV5-1; tentatively, D is TRBD2 (6 bases). Germline V CDR1 and CDR2: SGHRS, YFSETQ. The germline V and J ends were trimmed by 0 bases and 6 bases, with 6 bases remaining between them. The CDR3 runs to 13 residues. CDR3 nucleotide sequence: TGCGCCAGCAGCTTGGGGGAGGCCGGGGAGCTGTTTTTT. Its translation is CASSLGEAGELFF.

The gene calls are TRBV12-5 and TRBJ2-1, with 7 bases matching TRBD1. Per germline, CDR1 LGHNT and CDR2 FRNRAP. The CDR3 has 12 residues. Trimming at V came to 6 bases and at J to 12 bases, leaving 8 bases not matched to a gene. This CDR3 reads CASGPDREGQFF. For the CDR3, the DNA is TGTGCTAGTGGCCCCGACAGGGAAGGGCAGTTCTTC.

As DNA, the CDR3 is TGTGCCAGCAGCGTCCGGGACAGGGGATCAAGAGGCGAGCAGTACTTC. Its protein is CASSVRDRGSRGEQYF. The V gene is TRBV9, the J gene TRBJ2-7, with TRBD1 matching over 10 bases. The CDR3 loop spans 16 amino acids. Unmatched junction bases numbered 11, after V lost 2 bases and J lost 6 bases. CDR1 SGDLS and CDR2 YYNGEE come from the germline V gene.

The V call is TRBV18, the J call TRBJ2-7, with a weak D call TRBD2 (5 bases). CDR3 length: 14 amino acids. Trimming left V 0 bases short and J 3 bases short, with 9 bases between. Germline V gene sequence: CDR1 KGHSH, CDR2 LQKENI. CDR3 DNA sequence: TGTGCCAGCTCACCACCCCTGGCGGGCTACGAGCAGTACTTC. Protein product: CASSPPLAGYEQYF.

The V call is TRBV11-2, the J call TRBJ1-3; D is ambiguous. The CDR3 extends over 16 amino acids. Germline lookup yields CDR1 SGHAT and CDR2 FQNNGV. Trimming pared 8 bases from V and 1 base from J, leaving 18 bases between. For the CDR3, the DNA is TGTGCCAGCTCGGGAGGAGGGTTCGGGTCTGGAAACACCATATATTTT. This gives the protein CASSGGGFGSGNTIYF.

The chain links TRBV29-1 to TRBJ2-1; D may be TRBD1 (6 bases). The germline V and J ends were trimmed by 6 bases and 5 bases, with 17 bases remaining between them. This CDR3 region has 14 residues. Germline CDR1 reads SQVTM; CDR2 reads ANQGSEA. This CDR3 is CSVTSGATNNEQFF. The CDR3 DNA reads TGCAGCGTCACATCAGGGGCTACTAACAATGAGCAGTTCTTC.

This clone was seen at least ten times. This rearrangement joins TRBV3-1 (or the pseudogene TRBV3-2) to TRBJ1-6; 7 nucleotides align to TRBD1. The CDR3 is 16 amino acids. The germline CDR1 and CDR2 sequences are LGHDT and YNNKEL (reference sequence). The junction had 6 bases not matched to a gene; V was cut back by 2 bases and J by 5 bases. CDR3 region: CASSQLGQVNNSPLHF. The CDR3 DNA sequence: TGTGCCAGCAGCCAACTCGGACAGGTTAATAATTCACCCCTCCACTTT.

The genes are TRBV7-2 and TRBJ2-1; TRBD2 aligns across 7 bases. The germline CDR1 and CDR2 sequences are SGHTA and FQGNSA. This CDR3 region has 14 residues. The V and J ends lost 4 bases and 8 bases, in that order; junction bases with no gene match: 8. CDR3 sequence reads: CASSWAGGIDEQFF. The DNA of the CDR3 is TGTGCCAGCAGCTGGGCCGGGGGGATCGATGAGCAGTTCTTC.

This clone has a single count. This chain links TRBV11-2 with TRBJ2-1; no firm D call. This CDR3 is 13 amino acids long. Germline V gives CDR1 SGHAT, CDR2 FQNNGV. Deletions cut 3 bases from V and 3 bases from J, with 6 bases between. The CDR3 DNA follows: TGTGCCAGCAGCTTTCTAGACTACAATGAGCAGTTCTTC. This sequence encodes CASSFLDYNEQFF.

The table lists this clone with a count of one. This chain's CDR3 is CASSLGQGLEAFF. CDR3 nucleotides: TGTGCCAGCAGCTTGGGCCAGGGGTTGGAAGCTTTCTTT. The chain links TRBV5-8 to TRBJ1-1, with a tentative D call TRBD1 (6 bases). V was trimmed by 0 bases and J by 8 bases, leaving 11 bases between them. Germline CDR1 and CDR2: SGHTS and YDEGEE. This CDR3 is 13 amino acids long.

The chain couples TRBV5-4 to TRBJ2-3; maybe TRBD1 (6 bases). V was shortened by 6 bases and J by 7 bases, with 18 bases between the two germline ends. The CDR3 extends over 14 amino acids. Per the germline V gene, CDR1 is SGHNT and CDR2 is YYREEE (reference sequence). CDR3 sequence (DNA): TGTGCCAGCACCCAGGGACACCCCGAGAATACGCAGTATTTT. It specifies CASTQGHPENTQYF.

This clone has only a few counts. The chain is built from TRBV7-2 and TRBJ1-1, with D possibly TRBD1 on 6 matching bases. Germline CDR1 SGHTA, CDR2 FQGNSA. This CDR3 region has 14 residues. Trimming shortened V by 3 bases and J by 1 base, and 9 bases separated the two germline ends. In nucleotides, the CDR3 is TGTGCCAGCAGCTTGAAACAGGGGAACACTGAAGCTTTCTTT. Encoded protein: CASSLKQGNTEAFF. The full variable domain, with the rest looked up from reference TRBV7-2 and TRBJ1-1, is GAGVSQSPSNKVTEKGKDVELRCDPISGHTALYWYRQSLGQGLEFLIYFQGNSAPDKSGLPSDRFSAERTGGSVSTLTIQRTQQEDSAVYLCASSLKQGNTEAFFGQGTRLTVV.

The chain carries TRBV6-5 and TRBJ1-1; D unclear. The germline V gene has CDR1 MNHEY and CDR2 SVGAGI. V was shortened by 2 bases and J by 0 bases, with 7 bases between the two germline ends. The CDR3 runs 14 residues. CDR3 in DNA: TGTGCCAGCAGTTACGGCCGTATGAACACTGAAGCTTTCTTT. Its translation: CASSYGRMNTEAFF.

The V and J genes are TRBV6-2 or TRBV6-3 and TRBJ1-2, with D unresolved. Germline V gene lookup returns CDR1 MNHEY and CDR2 SVGEGT. This CDR3 comprises 17 residues. Deletions cut 5 bases from V and 4 bases from J, with 23 bases between. DNA of the CDR3: TGTGCCAGCAGTAGGCCCGGTCTGGGCCCACCCTTCTATGGCTACACCTTC. This encodes CASSRPGLGPPFYGYTF.

The V call is TRBV7-3, the J call TRBJ1-1; D may be TRBD1 (6 bases). V was cut by 1 base and J by 4 bases, with 10 bases left in between. CDR3 size: 14 residues. CDR1 SGHTA and CDR2 FQGTGA come from the germline V gene. The CDR3 region is CASSLSGGRTEAFF. The CDR3 coding sequence is TGTGCCAGCAGCTTAAGCGGGGGGCGCACTGAAGCTTTCTTT.

The chain carries TRBV6-4 and TRBJ2-1; 8 bases are shared with TRBD2. J was trimmed by 9 bases and V by 0 bases; bases with no gene match: 13. The CDR3 has 17 amino acids. Germline V CDR1 and CDR2: MRHNA, SNTAGT. DNA for the CDR3: TGTGCCAGCAGTGACTCCCCCTCGGGGGGGGGAACCGGTGAGCAGTTCTTC. The encoded protein is CASSDSPSGGGTGEQFF.

The chain links TRBV11-2 to TRBJ1-1; D remains ambiguous. This CDR3 comprises 13 residues. Per the germline V gene, CDR1 is SGHAT and CDR2 is FQNNGV. V lost 3 bases, J lost 5 bases, and 10 bases lay in between. CDR3 sequence: CASSLGGMTEAFF. The CDR3 DNA follows: TGTGCCAGCAGCTTGGGAGGGATGACTGAAGCTTTCTTT. The complete variable domain, with remaining parts taken from reference TRBV11-2 and TRBJ1-1, reads EAGVAQSPRYKIIEKRQSVAFWCNPISGHATLYWYQQILGQGPKLLIQFQNNGVVDDSQLPKDRFSAERLKGVDSTLKIQPAKLEDSAVYLCASSLGGMTEAFFGQGTRLTVV.

The chain recombines TRBV7-8 with TRBJ2-7; 13 bases align to TRBD2. The CDR3 consists of 15 residues. V lost 4 bases to trimming and J lost 4 bases; unmatched junction nucleotides: 4. The germline CDR1 and CDR2 sequences are SGHVS and FQNEAQ. The CDR3 DNA sequence: TGTGCCAGCAGCTCACTAGCGGGAGGGCAATACGAGCAGTACTTC. Encoded protein: CASSSLAGGQYEQYF.

This chain joins TRBV6-5 and TRBJ1-4; D gene ambiguous. The ends were cut back, 0 bases at V and 7 bases at J, with 9 bases in the middle. The length of the CDR3 is 14 residues. CDR1 and CDR2 from the germline V gene are MNHEY and SVGAGI. This CDR3 is CASSYSIRGEKLFF. The CDR3 nucleotides are TGTGCCAGCAGTTACTCGATAAGAGGTGAAAAACTGTTTTTT.

V and J are TRBV18 and TRBJ1-4; no definite D call. V shed 5 bases and J shed 8 bases, with 12 bases lying between them. Germline values: CDR1 KGHSH, CDR2 LQKENI. This CDR3 is 13 amino acids long. The chain's CDR3 is CASSEQDGEKLFF. CDR3 DNA: TGTGCCAGCTCAGAGCAGGATGGGGAAAAACTGTTTTTT.

V and J are TRBV5-1 and TRBJ2-2; TRBD2 matches 7 bases. The CDR3 has 13 amino acids. From germline, CDR1 is SGHRS and CDR2 YFSETQ. Trimming at V came to 5 bases and at J to 6 bases, leaving 4 bases not matched to a gene. The CDR3 sequence: CASSRTRPGELFF. CDR3 in DNA: TGCGCCAGCAGTCGGACTAGACCCGGGGAGCTGTTTTTT.